This TCR beta chain was obtained from a study of identical twins. Trimming shortened V by 7 bases and J by 5 bases, and 27 bases separated the two germline ends. CDR3 length: 17 amino acids. Germline CDR1 MDHEN, CDR2 SYDVKM. TCRdb recomputed calls from the 5' RACE reads with MiXCR, one row per CDR3 protein. The repertoire holds under 500,000 distinct CDR3 sequences, 14% seen once, with more than 0.8% in the top ten. Broader study findings: Twins' surplus sharing was weaker for beta out-of-frame sequences.

This clonotype was observed a few times. The antigen remains unidentified. The same specimen was also included in a second study, on yellow fever vaccine responses in identical twins.

The clonotype originates from a woman between 18 and 30 years old in good health. J is TRBJ2-7 and V is TRBV28; a weak D match, TRBD2 (5 bases). Sequenced material: CD4+ T cells sorted from blood. This chain's CDR3 is CASIEGSARGSFNEQYF. The CDR3 DNA is TGTGCCAGCATTGAAGGGTCAGCTAGAGGGAGTTTCAACGAGCAGTACTTC. Complete variable domain (other parts from reference TRBV28 and TRBJ2-7): DVKVTQSSRYLVKRTGEKVFLECVQDMDHENMFWYRQDPGLGLRLIYFSYDVKMKEKGDIPEGYSVSREKKERFSLILESASTNQTSMYLCASIEGSARGSFNEQYFGPGTRLTVT.